Below, 23 T cell receptor delta chains from the same sample are listed, as sequenced in a study of gamma-delta T cells after stem cell transplantation. TCRdb called clones from the RT-PCR reads again using CATT. The sample lists roughly 830 delta-chain clones, over 1.1% occurring once. Sequenced: gamma-delta T cells. These receptors were taken from a human donor. It is not recorded whose cells these are; they may come from a transplant donor.

Comment on this clone: Other DNA sequences of this sample code for an identical CDR3. The chain has TRDV2 and TRDJ2; 8 bases are a match to TRDD3. There are 18 residues in the CDR3. Germline V gene data show CDR1 as GEAIGNYY and CDR2 as EKD. V trimming: 7 bases; J trimming: 0 bases; junction bases outside the gene matches: 15. The CDR3 reads CACDVLGATPSLTAQLFF. DNA of the CDR3: TGTGCCTGCGACGTACTGGGGGCCACCCCCTCTTTGACAGCACAACTCTTCTTT.

This clone rates as medium-sized (0.01 to 0.1%). The junction does not match germline at one end; this may be a read error. The V and J genes are TRDV2 and TRDJ1, with no clear D. Germline V gives CDR1 GEAIGNYY, CDR2 EKD. The CDR3 has 17 residues. CDR3 sequence reads: CACDRLLERNDTDELIF. CDR3 DNA: TGTGCCTGTGACCGTTTACTAGAGAGAAACGACACCGATGAACTCATCTTT.

This clone came up a few times. A far larger clone is a single base away, which makes a read error likely. This CDR3 is also generated by other DNA sequences in the sample. V and J are TRDV2 and TRDJ1; 7 nucleotides line up with TRDD3. The trim removed 2 bases at V and 3 bases at J, leaving 8 bases unmatched. The germline V gene encodes CDR1 GEAIGNYY and CDR2 EKD. The CDR3 loop spans 15 amino acids. The CDR3 DNA reads as TGTGCCTGTGACAGTCTAGGGGATAGATCCGATAAACTCATCTTT. Translating gives CACDSLGDRSDKLIF.

This clone is deemed medium-sized. A far more abundant clone sits one base away, making this likely a read error. The chain uses TRDV1 and TRDJ1; 11 bases agree with TRDD3. Germline loops: CDR1 TSWWSYY, CDR2 QGS. The CDR3 consists of 24 residues. V shed 4 bases, J shed 0 bases, and the junction held 28 bases outside the gene matches. DNA of the CDR3: TGTGCTCTTGGGGGAGACGGCCTCCCTCTGATCTGGGGGATACTTGGGCCTCACACCGATAAACTCATCTTT. This sequence encodes CALGGDGLPLIWGILGPHTDKLIF.

This clone was counted between two and nine times. The rearrangement uses TRDV2 and TRDJ1; 11 bases are shared with TRDD3. The CDR3 loop spans 17 amino acids. CDR1 GEAIGNYY and CDR2 EKD come from the germline V gene. V lost 1 base to trimming and J lost 0 bases; unmatched junction nucleotides: 6. This CDR3 is CACDTMGDTTHTDKLIF. The CDR3 nucleotides read TGTGCCTGTGACACGATGGGGGATACGACCCACACCGATAAACTCATCTTT.

About this clone: This likely traces to a read error, being one base from a far larger clone. This sample also contains other DNA sequences that code for the same CDR3. The J gene is TRDJ1, the V gene TRDV3; tentatively, D is TRDD3 (5 bases). Germline CDR1 TVYSNPD, CDR2 GDNSRS (reference sequence). The CDR3 sequence is 16 residues long. The CDR3 is CACFPQYWSYTDKLIF. In DNA, the CDR3 is TGTGCCTGTTTCCCTCAGTACTGGAGTTACACCGATAAACTCATCTTC.

Judged by abundance, this clone is medium-sized (0.01 to 0.1%). With a far larger clone one base away, a read error is the likely cause. V and J are TRDV2 and TRDJ1; 13 bases agree with TRDD3. V shed 3 bases, J shed 1 base, and the junction held 13 bases outside the gene matches. The CDR3 is 19 amino acids. CDR1 and CDR2 (germline): GEAIGNYY, EKD. The CDR3 DNA follows: TGTGCCTGTGACGCCTTACTGGGGGATACGCCTACGGGCACCGATAAACTCATCTTT. Translating gives CACDALLGDTPTGTDKLIF.

In this sample, this clone turned up a few times. The protein TCRdb gives is from a much larger clone and does not agree with this DNA's translation at residue 12, likely a read error; the protein shown here comes from the DNA. V gene TRDV2 combines with J gene TRDJ1; 13 bases align to TRDD3. The CDR3 covers 15 residues. Per germline, CDR1 GEAIGNYY and CDR2 EKD. CDR3 in amino acids: CACDLLGDTADRLIF. CDR3 coding DNA: TGTGCCTGTGATTTACTGGGGGATACGGCCGATAGACTCATCTTT.

For this clone: The junction departs from the called germline gene at one end, perhaps through a read error. Different DNA sequences within this sample yield the same CDR3. The chain has TRDV2 and TRDJ2, with TRDD3 identical over 8 bases. Germline V CDR1 and CDR2: GEAIGNYY, EKD. CDR3 length: 19 amino acids. The CDR3 region is CACDTLLGATPSLTAQLFF. The CDR3, as DNA: TGTGCCTGTGACACCTTACTGGGGGCCACCCCCTCTTTGACAGCGCAACTCTTCTTT.

This clone is deemed medium-sized (0.01 to 0.1%). This likely traces to a read error, being one base from a far larger clone. The sample contains more than one DNA sequence encoding this CDR3. Here the CDR3 reads CACDTVSLGDREDTDKLIF. The CDR3 DNA reads as TGTGCCTGTGACACCGTTAGTCTGGGGGATCGGGAGGACACCGATAAACTCATCTTT. The rearrangement joins TRDV2 to TRDJ1, with 9 bases matching TRDD3. V lost 0 bases to trimming and J lost 0 bases; unmatched junction nucleotides: 13. CDR1 is GEAIGNYY and CDR2 is EKD in the germline V gene. CDR3 length: 19 amino acids.

Remarks on this clone: Possible read error: a much larger clone is one base away. Other DNA sequences in this specimen translate into the identical CDR3. The V gene is TRDV2, the J gene TRDJ3; 8 bases agree with TRDD3. The CDR3 runs to 21 residues. CDR1 GEAIGNYY and CDR2 EKD come from the germline V gene. For the CDR3, the DNA is TGTGCCTGCGACACCGTCGTACTGGGGGTTACGAGCTCCTGGGACACCCGACAGATGTTTTTC. Amino acids: CACDTVVLGVTSSWDTRQMFF.

Details on this clone: This DNA's translation and the protein TCRdb lists, from a much larger clone, do not match at residue 9, likely due to a read error; the protein shown is translated from the DNA. The chain has TRDV2 and TRDJ1; 11 nucleotides match TRDD3. Germline V gene sequence: CDR1 GEAIGNYY, CDR2 EKD. J lost 3 bases, V lost 4 bases, and 6 bases had no gene match. The CDR3 runs to 15 residues. CDR3 nucleotide sequence: TGTGCCTGTGATTTACTGGGGGATAGGGCCGATAAACTCATCTTT. Translated: CACDLLGDRADKLIF.

This clone was seen only a few times. The amino acid sequence in TCRdb belongs to a much larger clone and departs from this DNA's translation at residue 7, likely a sequencing read error; the sequence shown is translated from the DNA. J is TRDJ1 and V is TRDV2; tentative D call: TRDD3 (6 bases). In germline, CDR1 is GEAIGNYY, CDR2 EKD. The germline V and J ends were trimmed by 1 base and 3 bases, with 14 bases remaining between them. This CDR3 is built from 15 residues. The CDR3 DNA reads TGTGCCTGTGACACTCTGAGGGATAGGCCCGATAAACTCATCTTT. As protein: CACDTLRDRPDKLIF.

By share of the sample, this clone is medium-sized. With only one base between it and a far larger clone, this is likely a read error. Other DNA sequences in this sample translate to the same CDR3. The V and J genes are TRDV3 and TRDJ1, with TRDD3 identical over 9 bases. The CDR3 extends over 15 amino acids. Germline values: CDR1 TVYSNPD, CDR2 GDNSRS (reference sequence). CDR3 DNA sequence: TGCGCCTTTAGTCCTACTGGGGGACTTACCGATAAACTCATCTTT. This encodes CAFSPTGGLTDKLIF.

A few counts support this clone. Within the sample, other DNA sequences also encode this same CDR3. The chain employs TRDV2 and TRDJ1; TRDD3 agrees at 13 bases. Germline CDR1 and CDR2: GEAIGNYY and EKD. The CDR3 contains 17 residues. Trimming at V came to 4 bases and at J to 0 bases, leaving 7 bases not matched to a gene. CDR3 sequence reads: CACDLLGDTTHTDKLIF. For the CDR3, the DNA is TGTGCCTGTGATTTACTGGGGGATACGACCCACACCGATAAACTCATCTTT.

This clone was detected only a few times. The TCRdb record carries a much larger clone's protein, which differs from this DNA's translation at residue 4; a read error is the likely cause, and the protein listed here is the DNA translation. The CDR3 DNA follows: TGTGCCTGTGGCACCGTAGGGGGACCCACCGATAAACTCATCTTT. Amino acids: CACGTVGGPTDKLIF. The rearrangement joins TRDV2 to TRDJ1; D possibly corresponds to TRDD3 (6 bases). CDR1 is GEAIGNYY and CDR2 is EKD in the germline V gene. This CDR3 comprises 15 residues.

This clone was counted a few times. The V call is TRDV2, the J call TRDJ1; TRDD3 aligns across 9 bases. Per germline, CDR1 GEAIGNYY and CDR2 EKD. CDR3 size: 20 residues. V lost 1 base and J lost 2; bases outside the gene matches: 19. CDR3 DNA: TGTGCCTGTGACACTCTGGGGGGCTGGGGGATTCCCTTAAGGACCGATAAACTCATCTTT. Translation: CACDTLGGWGIPLRTDKLIF.

Of note for this clone: This DNA translates differently at residue 5 from the TCRdb protein, which is that of a much larger clone; a read error is likely, and the protein shown is the DNA's own translation. Here the CDR3 reads CACDIAGVSSWDTRQMFF. The CDR3 bases are TGTGCCTGTGACATCGCTGGGGTAAGCTCCTGGGACACCCGACAGATGTTTTTC. The chain combines TRDV2 with TRDJ3; TRDD3 might be the D (6 bases). Per the germline V gene, CDR1 is GEAIGNYY and CDR2 is EKD. Trimming cost V 2 bases and J 0 bases, with 13 bases left between them. The CDR3 runs 18 residues.

This clone counts as medium-sized (0.01 to 0.1%). This sample also contains other DNA sequences that code for the same CDR3. The V gene is TRDV2, the J gene TRDJ1, with TRDD3 identical over 7 bases. J was trimmed by 0 bases and V by 4 bases; bases with no gene match: 10. Germline CDR1 GEAIGNYY, CDR2 EKD. The CDR3 length is 16 residues. The DNA for the CDR3 is TGTGCCTGTGATTTTCTGGGGGGGCTGTACACCGATAAACTCATCTTT. This codes for CACDFLGGLYTDKLIF.

This clone was recorded a few times. A far larger clone is a single base away, which makes a read error likely. The chain uses TRDV2 and TRDJ1; 8 bases agree with TRDD3. The CDR3 length is 16 residues. Germline trimming cut 0 bases from V and 2 bases from J; bases unmatched to any gene: 7. Germline V lookup: CDR1 GEAIGNYY, CDR2 EKD. The DNA for the CDR3 is TGTGCCTGTGACACCGCTGGGGGACGTCCTACCGATAAACTCATCTTT. This codes for CACDTAGGRPTDKLIF.

By its share, this clone is medium-sized. The sample contains more than one DNA sequence encoding this CDR3. This rearrangement joins TRDV1 to TRDJ1, with a possible D match to TRDD3 (6 bases). CDR1 TSWWSYY and CDR2 QGS come from the germline V gene. The CDR3 covers 18 residues. Deletions cut 2 bases from V and 2 bases from J, with 21 bases between. CDR3 DNA: TGTGCTCTTGGGGAAATGTCGCCTTGGGGGCCTGGGACCGATAAACTCATCTTT. Translated, it gives CALGEMSPWGPGTDKLIF.

This clone is large by share. Other DNA sequences in this specimen translate into the identical CDR3. The chain joins TRDV2 to TRDJ1, with 7 bases identical to TRDD3. The germline V gene has CDR1 GEAIGNYY and CDR2 EKD. This CDR3 region has 19 residues. J lost 0 bases, V lost 0 bases, and 15 bases had no gene match. The CDR3 DNA follows: TGTGCCTGTGACACCGTACTGGGGACCCCGGGGGTGTACACCGATAAACTCATCTTT. Residues: CACDTVLGTPGVYTDKLIF.

About this clone: The protein that TCRdb holds for this DNA derives from a much larger clone and differs from the translated DNA at residue 11, which likely indicates a read error; the protein shown here is translated from the DNA. The CDR3 loop reads CACDSLGDRSYKLIF. The DNA for the CDR3 is TGTGCCTGTGACAGTCTGGGGGATAGATCCTATAAACTCATTTTT. The chain has TRDV2 and TRDJ1; 10 bases line up with TRDD3. The germline gives CDR1 GEAIGNYY, CDR2 EKD. This CDR3 spans 15 amino acids.